This T cell receptor beta chain was identified during a study of cytomegalovirus exposure and HLA in healthy donors (dated by TCRdb to 2017 to 2019). Context from the whole study: An earlier analysis of around 600 of the donors reported roughly 300 Gb of sequence data and 100 million to 140 million unique TCR beta sequences from about 179 million T cells. Every repertoire in the discovery cohort had been generated on one and the same sequencing platform. In the later analysis, no new phenotypic data were used to find candidate immune exposures; instead, reliance was placed on TCR beta sequences and their occurrence across donors. Alongside the repertoire data, information on donor age, sex, ethnicity and CMV serostatus was compiled. In addition to the first cohort of 500 to 850 subjects, a separate validation cohort of approximately 130 different subjects was used. Four to six DR-DQ haplotypes were handled as single units for association and clustering, since linkage in the cohort was strong. Around 320 gigabases of sequencing data and tens of millions of unique TCR sequences were included in an early release covering 500 to 750 HLA-typed donors. Typing coverage differed by locus: A, B, C, DRB1 and DQB1 were typed in roughly 620-630 donors, DQA1 in roughly 500, DPA1 in some 600, and DPB1 in just under 480. The study was designed to test whether signatures of past pathogen exposure could be identified by cataloging public T cell receptors. Using immunosequencing, the study profiled T cell repertoires from approximately 700 subjects and related those repertoires to cytomegalovirus serostatus. In a later analysis, previously published TCR beta repertoires from roughly 710 donors were re-analyzed and high-resolution HLA genotyping was added so that TCR occurrence patterns could be studied. Among the roughly 430 genotyped donors, approximately 81% belonged to the genetic ancestry cluster associated with self-reported Caucasian donors. Genome-wide SNP genotypes for about 60% of the roughly 670 donors were used in a later genetic analysis, which treated that subset as a discovery cohort. High-throughput TCR immunosequencing, statistical association of individual TCRs with disease status, and machine learning were combined to predict cytomegalovirus infection status. An earlier analysis of 500 to 650 of the donors applied high-throughput TCR beta sequencing to assess whether each TCR beta V gene segment acted as functional or pseudogenic. Among about 410 genotyped donors of the cohort, an average of about 240,000 unique TCR beta nucleotide sequences was sequenced per donor, of which 15% to 20% were non-productive. Class I and class II HLA loci were covered by the typing at four-digit resolution.

The CDR3 goes from the cysteine to the phenylalanine over 14 residues. Of the read, only the CDR3 DNA is kept; its 42 bases are in frame from base 1. After removal of 10 bases from V and 1 base from J, the junction retains 6 bases not matched to a gene. Based on the germline V gene, the CDR1 and CDR2 sequences are MDHEN and SYDVKM. Libraries came from the immunoSEQ multiplex PCR assay. For the multiplex PCR, a mixture combining 60 forward primers for TCR Vbeta segments and 13 reverse primers for TCR Jbeta segments was used. The CDR3 region of rearranged TCR beta genes was amplified from genomic DNA with a multiplex PCR assay. The Illumina HiSeq System was used to sequence the amplified TCR beta libraries as 87-base-pair reads. The authors' analysis ran thus. A later analysis counted about 80 million unique TCR beta chains across the 650 to 700 repertoires, and roughly 10 million of these chains were shared by at least two donors. To remove PCR and sequencing errors, raw reads were error-corrected and collapsed into unique sequences using a nearest-neighbor algorithm that merged closely related sequences. V, D and J gene segments were assigned by aligning CDR3 sequences to IMGT reference sequences. For a sequence to be retained, a match of at least six nucleotides to both a V gene segment and a J gene segment was required. A rearrangement counted as productive if the CDR3 had no stop codons and remained in frame with V and J, and every other rearrangement counted as non-productive. CDR3 was defined by IMGT convention, running from the second conserved V-encoded cysteine to the conserved J-encoded phenylalanine. Sequences without an unambiguous match to a single V gene segment were excluded from the earlier analysis of several hundred of the donors. An earlier analysis of several hundred of the donors called V segments functional above 56.7% productive rearrangements and segregating when the between-donor standard deviation exceeded 5%. To diagnose cytomegalovirus status from the catalog of TCR beta chain sequences, a statistical classification framework was built. In a later analysis, V and J genes were assigned by comparing TCR nucleotide sequences against IMGT/GENE-DB human TR gene sequences. The TCRdist pipeline was used in a later analysis to assign CDR3 sequences and most-parsimonious VDJ recombination scenarios. In a later analysis, each TCR beta chain was defined by its CDR3 amino acid sequence together with its V-gene family, and reads without a unique V-gene family were excluded. In a later analysis, 550 to 650 highly shared, low-generation-probability nucleotide sequences were removed to address suspected cross-contamination and a sequencing artifact. In a later analysis, a clonal expansion index for each public chain was calculated from normalized within-repertoire ranks of inferred template counts. In a later analysis, generation probabilities were computed using a VDJ recombination model fitted to out-of-frame rearrangements, and the results were checked against IGoR. Hypergeometric tests were used in a later analysis to score TCR-TCR, TCR-HLA and TCR-CMV co-occurrence, with a repertoire-size bias correction applied to the TCR pairs. A later analysis estimated false discovery rates by permuting HLA or CMV assignments 20 times. A later analysis grouped co-occurring TCRs with DBSCAN, adding TCRdist sequence similarity when clustering within HLA-allele-positive subsets. Repertoires with fewer than 30,000 or more than 120,000 public chains were left out of co-occurrence clustering, as were about 5 repertoires with anomalous nucleotide sharing. In its TCRdb copy, this immuneACCESS table keeps in-frame sequences only and misses some clones. Where compared with another copy, unresolved V genes explain less than half of these, and the others have no known cause. The D gene and trimming were derived from the DNA, and the V and J assignments and clone size from that table. The sample table holds about 190,000 clones, of which approximately 75% were seen once. Together, the top ten hold about 4.4% of the sample.

In total, roughly 710 healthy bone marrow donors made up the cohort. At the time of sampling, all cohort members were nominally healthy, though unrecorded immune exposures were likely present. The donor was CMV seropositive and belonged to the group of 250 to 300 seropositive cohort members. Each donor provided a peripheral blood sample, and peripheral blood mononuclear cells were used for TCR beta sequencing. Genomic DNA extraction from the blood cell samples was performed with the Qiagen DNeasy Blood Extraction Kit. General conclusions and limits of the study: Roughly uniform sequencing depth across donors was assumed in presence/absence analyses, although this assumption may not hold. Three of the identified cytomegalovirus-associated TCR beta chains were confirmed in vitro to be specific for cytomegalovirus antigens. According to a later analysis, most CMV-associated TCR beta chains appeared to be HLA-restricted, and the HLA associations seemed to be driven largely by CMV exposure. In both the original and validation cohorts, the classifier was reported to diagnose cytomegalovirus status with high specificity and sensitivity. A further reported finding was that TCR beta sequences accurately predicted the HLA-A and HLA-B alleles for most subjects in the first cohort. Most TCR sequences were seen in very few donors, while some public TCRs were found in many individuals. According to the authors, the approach could potentially be generalized to other disease states and immunological phenotypes. The sequencing pipeline was judged likely to have produced a cluster of highly shared sequence variants as a technical artifact. Some IMGT-functional V segments, including TRBV6-2 and TRBV6-3, could not be told apart with the 87-base-pair reads, so those segments were excluded. When HLA alleles, especially DR and DQ, strongly co-occurred, attributing TCR associations to individual alleles was difficult. According to a later analysis, TCR association rates differed among HLA loci, with DRB1 alleles showing the most associated TCRs and HLA-C alleles showing the fewest. The study gave a list of under 200 TCR beta chains associated with cytomegalovirus. For the cohort, immune exposure information was limited to CMV serostatus. Because HLA typing was unavailable for some donors at each locus, only the typed subset was used in association tests. Compared with the roughly 710-donor mean, donors in an Asian-associated ancestry cluster had fewer N-insertions in productive TCRs, according to a later genetic analysis. The earlier analysis of fewer than 750 of the donors excluded around 17 rarely observed V segments, including chromosome 9 orphons, because counts were too low. An earlier analysis of some 590 of the donors showed that most TCR beta V segments appeared in productive rearrangements either about 90% or about 30% of the time, which broadly matched IMGT annotations. In a later analysis, HLA-associated TCR beta chains showed more clonal expansion and lower generation probabilities than non-associated chains that were equally common. Linkage disequilibrium might explain the correlated functional status among segregating V segments, but an unknown experimental factor could not be excluded. A later analysis reported that several top co-occurrence clusters appeared linked to parvovirus B19, influenza, CMV and Epstein-Barr virus. An association between a missense DCLRE1C variant and V-gene and J-gene trimming of TCR beta chains was found in a later genetic analysis and replicated in an independent cohort. In this cohort, only TCR beta chains were sequenced, and detectable features were limited by the absence of alpha or paired-chain data. In a later analysis, about 17,000 TCR beta sequences were associated with specific HLA alleles at a false discovery rate of 0.05.

Points on this clone: What antigen it recognizes has not been identified. There are no base qualities to consult, and no much larger clone falls within one base.

The sequencing input was PBMCs. The clonotype comes from a man aged 25-40 years in good health and CMV-seropositive. The V and J segments used are TRBV28 and TRBJ1-5, with TRBD1 matching 8 junction bases. Here is the DNA: TGTGCCACTACACAGGGGGGAAGCAATCAGCCCCAGCATTTT. The encoded protein is CATTQGGSNQPQHF.